This T cell receptor beta chain appears in the sequencing data of a study of cytomegalovirus exposure and HLA in healthy donors. This clone was seen a few times. Germline loops: CDR1 MNHNY, CDR2 SVGAGI (reference sequence). This CDR3 is built from 14 residues. Trimming removed 2 bases from V and 6 bases from J, with 10 bases in between. Primers included in the PCR were 60 Vbeta and 13 Jbeta primers. Assay: immunoSEQ multiplex PCR; the TCRdb copy retains only in-frame clones and omits some. The data show some 130,000 clones, over 80% seen once. J is TRBJ2-2 and V is TRBV6-6, with a possible D match to TRBD2 (6 bases). Sequencing was carried out using PBMCs. The origin of this receptor is a boy aged 5-17 years in good health and CMV-seronegative. The CDR3 DNA is TGTGCCAGCAGTTACGGCGCTAGCGCCGGGGAGCTGTTTTTT. It specifies CASSYGASAGELFF.